The present T cell receptor beta chain was sequenced within a study of blood T cell repertoires in COVID-19. Study context: Samples representing acute and convalescent COVID-19 were sourced from the United States, Italy and Spain. The analysed material was cDNA or gDNA that came from T cells, B-cell-depleted T cells, or PBMCs.

A single count supports this clone. Study processing details: Researchers report that nucleated cell counts were estimated from reference gene primer amplification. Assay used: immunoSEQ multiplex PCR; TCRdb lists only in-frame clones, some missing. Clone size and the V and J calls come from that table; the DNA yielded D and trimming. The profile shows approximately 16,000 clones, around 77% of them singletons. Sequencing used peripheral blood. The receptor's source is a human donor in a cohort sampled during active COVID-19.

The CDR3 loop is CASSRGDSGGYEQYF. The CDR3 bases are TGTGCCAGTAGCCGGGGGGACAGCGGGGGGTACGAGCAGTACTTC. The chain carries TRBV19 and TRBJ2-7; the match to TRBD2 covers 9 bases. The V segment lost 6 bases and the J segment 4 bases; nucleotides outside the gene matches: 10. The CDR3 is 15 amino acids. Germline CDR1 and CDR2: LNHDA and SQIVND (reference sequence).